This T cell receptor (beta chain) emerged from a study of CD8+CD57+ T cells in acquired aplastic anemia (dated by TCRdb to between 2018 and 2020). Regarding the complete study: Extracted DNA from sorted CD4+ and CD8+ cells averaged around 3.4 ug, ranging from roughly 0.17 to 30 ug. Healthy donor samples averaged about 10 million reads for CD4+ and 11 million to 13 million for CD8+ cells.

For this clonotype: Its antigen has not been determined. Qualities for individual bases were not recorded, and no much larger clone is one base off.

In the study, sorted CD4+ and CD8+ blood T cells from patients with severe aplastic anemia and from healthy subjects underwent deep sequencing of TCR repertoires. Ficoll-Paque density gradient centrifugation was used to isolate peripheral blood mononuclear cells. CD4+ and CD8+ T cells were sorted by FACS or magnetic beads before DNA extraction. TCR beta VDJ combination and CDR3 sequence profiling used genomic DNA as the template. An Illumina HiSeq 2000 was the platform used for TCR repertoire sequencing. The authors' analysis ran thus. TRBV/TRBJ rearrangement plots, CDR3 size and DJ length profiles, and Simpson's diversity index were used to evaluate the repertoires. Whichever DNA sequence was most abundant in the deep sequencing data was defined as the immunodominant clone. CDR3 amino acid sequences were screened for sharing across subjects and were compared with published repertoires and the VDJdb database. The public reads were reprocessed in TCRdb via fastp at Q25 and MiXCR, keeping in-frame beta chains. Each entry merges the rows of one CDR3 protein and shows their most common DNA and genes. TCRdb, not the original authors, processed these V and J calls. The sample table holds around 170,000 distinct CDR3 sequences, of which just under 65% were seen once. 35% to 50% of the sample is in the top ten clones.

There are 13 amino acids in the CDR3, from cysteine to phenylalanine inclusive. Only the CDR3 region is kept as DNA, spanning 39 bases read in frame from base 1. The germline ends are 8 bases apart after V is trimmed by 2 bases and J by 0 bases. From the germline V gene (reference sequence), CDR1 is DFQATT and CDR2 is SNEGSKA. On the study overall, not on this receptor specifically: Twenty-nine CD8+ CDR3 sequences were found in both patients and controls but appeared to be highly expressed in patients and within the immunodominant clones of the patients. CD8+ Simpson's diversity did not differ significantly between patients and healthy controls (P=0.060).

This clonotype was sampled from a human donor in good health. This sequence uses TRBV20-1 and TRBJ2-7; 5 matching bases give a weak D call of TRBD1. The specimen sequenced was sorted CD4+, CD8+, or CD8+CD57+ T cells (not recorded which) from PBMCs. CDR3 sequence: CSARRRDSYEQYF. The DNA sequence reads TGCAGTGCTAGACGCAGGGACTCCTACGAGCAGTACTTC.